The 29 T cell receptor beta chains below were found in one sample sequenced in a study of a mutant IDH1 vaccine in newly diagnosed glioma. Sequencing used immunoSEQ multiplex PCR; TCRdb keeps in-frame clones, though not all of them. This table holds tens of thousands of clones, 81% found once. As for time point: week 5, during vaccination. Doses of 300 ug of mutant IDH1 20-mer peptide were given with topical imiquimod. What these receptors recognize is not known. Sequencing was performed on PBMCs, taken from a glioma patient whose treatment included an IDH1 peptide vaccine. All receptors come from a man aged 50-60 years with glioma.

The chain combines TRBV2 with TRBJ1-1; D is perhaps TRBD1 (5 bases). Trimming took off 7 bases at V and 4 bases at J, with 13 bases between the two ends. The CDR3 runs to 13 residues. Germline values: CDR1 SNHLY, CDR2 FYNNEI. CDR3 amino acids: CASTQRGSTEAFF. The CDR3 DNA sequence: TGTGCCAGCACCCAAAGGGGAAGCACTGAAGCTTTCTTT.

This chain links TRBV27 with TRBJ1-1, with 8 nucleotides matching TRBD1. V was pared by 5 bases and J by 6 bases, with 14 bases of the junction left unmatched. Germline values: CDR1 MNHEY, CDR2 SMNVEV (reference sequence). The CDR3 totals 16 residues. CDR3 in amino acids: CASSPRVKDRVAEAFF. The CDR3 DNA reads TGTGCCAGCAGTCCCCGGGTTAAGGACAGGGTCGCTGAAGCTTTCTTT.

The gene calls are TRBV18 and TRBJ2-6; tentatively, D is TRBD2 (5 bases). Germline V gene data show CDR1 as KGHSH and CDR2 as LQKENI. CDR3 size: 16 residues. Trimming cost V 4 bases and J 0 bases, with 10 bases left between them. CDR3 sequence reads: CASSLTRDSGANVLTF. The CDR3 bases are TGTGCCAGCTCACTCACCCGGGACTCTGGGGCCAACGTCCTGACTTTC.

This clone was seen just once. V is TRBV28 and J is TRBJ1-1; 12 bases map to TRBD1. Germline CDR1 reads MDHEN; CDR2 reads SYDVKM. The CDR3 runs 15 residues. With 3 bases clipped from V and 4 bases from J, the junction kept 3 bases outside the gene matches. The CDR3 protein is CASSFRDRGPTEAFF. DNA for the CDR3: TGTGCCAGCAGTTTCCGGGACAGGGGGCCCACTGAAGCTTTCTTT.

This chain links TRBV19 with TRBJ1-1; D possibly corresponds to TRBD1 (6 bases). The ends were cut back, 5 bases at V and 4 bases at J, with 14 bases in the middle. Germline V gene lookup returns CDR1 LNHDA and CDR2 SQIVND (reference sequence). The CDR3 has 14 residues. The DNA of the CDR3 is TGTGCCAGTAGTGGTCTCAGGGGAAGCACTGAAGCTTTCTTT. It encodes CASSGLRGSTEAFF.

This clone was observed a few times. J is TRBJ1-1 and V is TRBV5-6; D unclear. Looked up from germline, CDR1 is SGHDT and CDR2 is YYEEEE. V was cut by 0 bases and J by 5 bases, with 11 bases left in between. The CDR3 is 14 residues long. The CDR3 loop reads CASSLGALGTEAFF. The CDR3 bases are TGTGCCAGCAGCTTGGGTGCGCTGGGGACTGAAGCTTTCTTT.

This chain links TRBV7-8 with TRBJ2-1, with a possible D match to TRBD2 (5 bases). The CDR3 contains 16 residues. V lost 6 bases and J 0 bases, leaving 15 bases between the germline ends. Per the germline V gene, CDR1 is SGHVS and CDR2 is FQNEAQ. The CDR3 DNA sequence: TGTGCCAGCAGACCCCGGACGGGAAGCTCCTACAATGAGCAGTTCTTC. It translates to CASRPRTGSSYNEQFF. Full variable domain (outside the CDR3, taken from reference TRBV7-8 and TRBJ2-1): GAGVSQSPRYKVAKRGQDVALRCDPISGHVSLFWYQQALGQGPEFLTYFQNEAQLDKSGLPSDRFFAERPEGSVSTLKIQRTQQEDSAVYLCASRPRTGSSYNEQFFGPGTRLTVL.

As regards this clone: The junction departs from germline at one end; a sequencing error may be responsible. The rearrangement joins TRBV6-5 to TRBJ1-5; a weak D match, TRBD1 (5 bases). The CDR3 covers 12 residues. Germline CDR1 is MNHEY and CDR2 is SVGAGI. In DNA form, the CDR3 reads TGTGCCAGCGGGCGGGGCAAACAGCCCCAGCATTTT. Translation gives CASGRGKQPQHF.

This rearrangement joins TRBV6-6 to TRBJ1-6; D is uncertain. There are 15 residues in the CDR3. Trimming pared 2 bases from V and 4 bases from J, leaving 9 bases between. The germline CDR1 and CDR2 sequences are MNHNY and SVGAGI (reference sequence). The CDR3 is CASSYGSDYNSPLHF. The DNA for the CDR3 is TGTGCCAGCAGTTACGGCAGTGATTATAATTCACCCCTCCACTTT.

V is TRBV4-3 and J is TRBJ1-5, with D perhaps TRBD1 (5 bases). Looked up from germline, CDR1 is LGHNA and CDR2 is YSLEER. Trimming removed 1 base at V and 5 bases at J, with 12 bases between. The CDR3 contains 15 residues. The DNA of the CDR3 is TGCGCCAGCAGCCAAGTCCAGGGAATTGATCAGCCCCAGCATTTT. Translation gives CASSQVQGIDQPQHF.

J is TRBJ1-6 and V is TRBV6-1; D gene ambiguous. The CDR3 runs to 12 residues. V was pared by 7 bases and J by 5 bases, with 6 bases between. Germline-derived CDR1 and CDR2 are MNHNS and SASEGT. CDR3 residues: CASTGNNSPLHF. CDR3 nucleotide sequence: TGTGCCAGCACAGGAAATAATTCACCCCTCCACTTT.

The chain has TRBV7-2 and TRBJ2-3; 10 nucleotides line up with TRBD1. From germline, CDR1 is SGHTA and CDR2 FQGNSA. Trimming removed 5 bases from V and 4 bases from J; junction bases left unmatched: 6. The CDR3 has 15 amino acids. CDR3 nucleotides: TGTGCCAGCAGCAACCGGGACAGGGGAGCAGATACGCAGTATTTT. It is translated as CASSNRDRGADTQYF.

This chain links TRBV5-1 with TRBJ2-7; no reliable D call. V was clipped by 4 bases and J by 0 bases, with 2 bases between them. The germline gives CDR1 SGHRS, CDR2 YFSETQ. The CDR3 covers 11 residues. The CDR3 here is CASSTSYEQYF. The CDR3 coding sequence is TGCGCCAGCAGCACCTCCTACGAGCAGTACTTC.

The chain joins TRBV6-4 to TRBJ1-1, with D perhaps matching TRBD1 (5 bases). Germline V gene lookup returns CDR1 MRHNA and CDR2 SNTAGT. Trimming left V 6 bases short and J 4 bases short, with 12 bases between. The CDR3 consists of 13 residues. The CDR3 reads CASRDSSLTEAFF. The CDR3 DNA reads TGTGCCAGCAGAGACAGTTCTCTCACTGAAGCTTTCTTT.

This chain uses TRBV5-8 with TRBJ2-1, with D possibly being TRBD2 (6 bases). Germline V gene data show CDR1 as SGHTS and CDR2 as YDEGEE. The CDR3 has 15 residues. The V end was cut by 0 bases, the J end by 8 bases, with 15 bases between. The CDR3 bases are TGTGCCAGCAGCTTGGGTCGAGTTAGCGGCCATGAGCAGTTCTTC. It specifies CASSLGRVSGHEQFF.

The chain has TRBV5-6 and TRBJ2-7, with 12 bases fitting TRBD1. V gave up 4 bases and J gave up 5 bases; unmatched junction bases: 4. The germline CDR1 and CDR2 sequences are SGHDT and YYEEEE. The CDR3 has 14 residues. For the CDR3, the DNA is TGTGCCAGCAGCCCGGGACAGGGGGCCCACGAGCAGTACTTC. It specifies CASSPGQGAHEQYF.

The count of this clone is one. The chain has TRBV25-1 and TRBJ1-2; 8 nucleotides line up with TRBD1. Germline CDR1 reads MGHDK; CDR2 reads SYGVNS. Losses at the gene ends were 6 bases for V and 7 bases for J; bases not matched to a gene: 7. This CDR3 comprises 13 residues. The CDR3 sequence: CASRATGAFGYTF. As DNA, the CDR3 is TGTGCCAGCAGGGCGACAGGGGCTTTTGGCTACACCTTC.

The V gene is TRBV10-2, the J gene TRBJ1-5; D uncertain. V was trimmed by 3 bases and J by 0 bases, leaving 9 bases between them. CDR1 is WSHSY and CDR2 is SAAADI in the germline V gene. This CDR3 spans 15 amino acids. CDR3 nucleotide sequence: TGCGCCAGCAGTGAAGGCCACAATAGCAATCAGCCCCAGCATTTT. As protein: CASSEGHNSNQPQHF.

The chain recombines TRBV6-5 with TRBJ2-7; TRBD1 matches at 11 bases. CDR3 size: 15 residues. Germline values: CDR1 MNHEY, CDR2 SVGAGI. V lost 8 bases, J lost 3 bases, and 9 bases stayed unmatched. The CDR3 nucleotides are TGTGCCAGCGGGAATATGGGACAGGGGGTCTACGAGCAGTACTTC. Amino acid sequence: CASGNMGQGVYEQYF.

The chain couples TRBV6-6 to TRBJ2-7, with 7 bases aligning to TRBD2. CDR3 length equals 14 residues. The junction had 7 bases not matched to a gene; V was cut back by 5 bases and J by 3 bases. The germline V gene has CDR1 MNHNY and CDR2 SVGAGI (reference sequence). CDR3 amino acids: CASSPSGVGYEQYF. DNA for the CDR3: TGTGCCAGCAGTCCAAGCGGGGTCGGCTACGAGCAGTACTTC.

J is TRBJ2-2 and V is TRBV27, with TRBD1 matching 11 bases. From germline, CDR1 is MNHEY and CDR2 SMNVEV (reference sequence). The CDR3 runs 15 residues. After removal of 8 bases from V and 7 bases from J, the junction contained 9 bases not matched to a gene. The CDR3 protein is CASVSGTGGFGELFF. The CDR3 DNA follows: TGTGCCAGCGTATCCGGGACAGGGGGTTTCGGGGAGCTGTTTTTT.

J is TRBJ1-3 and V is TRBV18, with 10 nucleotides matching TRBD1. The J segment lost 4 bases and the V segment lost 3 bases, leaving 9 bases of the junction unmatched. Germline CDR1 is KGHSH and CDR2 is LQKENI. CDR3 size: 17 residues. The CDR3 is CASSPVSGQGRGNTIYF. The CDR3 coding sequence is TGTGCCAGCTCACCGGTGTCGGGACAGGGGAGAGGAAACACCATATATTTT.

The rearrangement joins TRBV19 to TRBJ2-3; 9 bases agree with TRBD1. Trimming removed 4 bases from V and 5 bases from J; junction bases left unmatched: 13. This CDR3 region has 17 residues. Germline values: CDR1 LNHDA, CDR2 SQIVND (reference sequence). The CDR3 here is CASSTGGDRASRDTQYF. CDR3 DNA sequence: TGTGCCAGTAGTACTGGGGGGGACAGGGCTAGTCGAGATACGCAGTATTTT.

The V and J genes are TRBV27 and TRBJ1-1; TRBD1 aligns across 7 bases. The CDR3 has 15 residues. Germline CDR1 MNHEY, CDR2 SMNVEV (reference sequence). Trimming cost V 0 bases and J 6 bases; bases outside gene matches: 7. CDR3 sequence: CASSLSGGGRPEAFF. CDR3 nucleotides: TGTGCCAGCAGTTTATCGGGAGGGGGCAGGCCTGAAGCTTTCTTT.

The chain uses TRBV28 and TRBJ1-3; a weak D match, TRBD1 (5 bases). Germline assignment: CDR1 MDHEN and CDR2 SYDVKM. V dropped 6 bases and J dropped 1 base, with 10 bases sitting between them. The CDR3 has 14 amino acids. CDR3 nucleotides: TGTGCCAGCAGAACGACAGCATCTGGAAACACCATATATTTT. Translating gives CASRTTASGNTIYF.

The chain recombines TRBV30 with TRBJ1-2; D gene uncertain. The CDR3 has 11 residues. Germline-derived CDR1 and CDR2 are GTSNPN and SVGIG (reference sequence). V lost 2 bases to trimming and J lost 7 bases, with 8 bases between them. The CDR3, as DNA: TGTGCCTGGAGTCCCCATTGTGGCTACACCTTC. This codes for CAWSPHCGYTF.

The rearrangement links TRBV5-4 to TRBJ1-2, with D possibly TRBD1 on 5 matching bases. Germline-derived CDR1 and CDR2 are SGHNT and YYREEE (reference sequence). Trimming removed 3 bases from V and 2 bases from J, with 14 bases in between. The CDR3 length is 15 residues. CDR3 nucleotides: TGTGCCAGCAGCTGGGGACGTCCTGGGAACTATGGCTACACCTTC. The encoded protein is CASSWGRPGNYGYTF.

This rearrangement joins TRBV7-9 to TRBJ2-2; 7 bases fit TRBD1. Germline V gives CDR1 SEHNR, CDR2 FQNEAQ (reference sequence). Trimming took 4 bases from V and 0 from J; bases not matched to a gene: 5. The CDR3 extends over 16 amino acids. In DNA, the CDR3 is TGTGCCAGCAGCTCAATAACAGGGGCGAACACCGGGGAGCTGTTTTTT. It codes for CASSSITGANTGELFF.

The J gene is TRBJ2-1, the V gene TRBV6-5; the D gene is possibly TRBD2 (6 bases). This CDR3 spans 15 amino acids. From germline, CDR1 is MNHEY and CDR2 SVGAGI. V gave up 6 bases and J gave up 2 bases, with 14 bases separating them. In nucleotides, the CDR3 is TGTGCCAGCAGAAACCCCGGGACTCCCTACAATGAGCAGTTCTTC. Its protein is CASRNPGTPYNEQFF.